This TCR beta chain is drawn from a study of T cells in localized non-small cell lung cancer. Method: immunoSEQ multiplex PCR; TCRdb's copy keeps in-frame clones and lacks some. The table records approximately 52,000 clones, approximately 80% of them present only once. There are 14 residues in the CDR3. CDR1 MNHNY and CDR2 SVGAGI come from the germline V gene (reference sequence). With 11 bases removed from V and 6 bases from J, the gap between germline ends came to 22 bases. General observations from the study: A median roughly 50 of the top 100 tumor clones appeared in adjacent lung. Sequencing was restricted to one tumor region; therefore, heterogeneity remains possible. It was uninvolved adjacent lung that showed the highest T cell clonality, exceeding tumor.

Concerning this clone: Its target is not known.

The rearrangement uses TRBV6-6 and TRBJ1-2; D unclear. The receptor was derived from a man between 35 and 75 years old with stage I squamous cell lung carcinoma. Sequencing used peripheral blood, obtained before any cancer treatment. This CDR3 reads CAVLLRGWVDGYTF. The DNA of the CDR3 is TGTGCCGTTCTCTTGAGAGGGTGGGTGGATGGCTACACCTTC.